The 20 T cell receptor beta chains presented below share a single source sample, sequenced in a study of response to subunit inactivated influenza vaccine. TCRdb passed the RT-PCR reads through MiXCR, listing each CDR3 protein once. This table has roughly 650,000 distinct CDR3 sequences, around 13% appearing once. Sample: PBMCs from blood, taken around two weeks before vaccination. Receptor source: a man aged 50-60 years who received an inactivated influenza vaccine.

V gene TRBV15 combines with J gene TRBJ2-2; D possibly corresponds to TRBD1 (6 bases). The CDR3 runs to 12 residues. V was clipped by 9 bases and J by 8 bases, with 13 bases between them. Germline CDR1 and CDR2: LNHNV and YYDKDF (reference sequence). This CDR3 reads CATLRGSGELFF. In DNA, the CDR3 is TGTGCCACGCTAAGGGGGTCGGGGGAGCTGTTTTTT. Together with reference TRBV15 and TRBJ2-2, the CDR3 gives the full variable domain: DAMVIQNPRYQVTQFGKPVTLSCSQTLNHNVMYWYQQKSSQAPKLLFHYYDKDFNNEADTPDNFQSRRPNTSFCFLDIRSPGLGDTAMYLCATLRGSGELFFGEGSRLTVL.

The chain combines TRBV29-1 with TRBJ2-3, with 7 bases identical to TRBD1. The CDR3 covers 15 residues. V gave up 6 bases and J gave up 0 bases; unmatched junction bases: 9. The V gene's germline CDR1 is SQVTM and CDR2 ANQGSEA. The CDR3 nucleotides read TGCAGCGTCGCAGGGGACAGATCTAGCACAGATACGCAGTATTTT. Encoded protein: CSVAGDRSSTDTQYF.

This clonotype was detected only a few times. V is TRBV10-3 and J is TRBJ2-1; a weak D match, TRBD2 (6 bases). V dropped 5 bases and J dropped 10 bases, with 24 bases sitting between them. This CDR3 has 16 amino acids. Germline-derived CDR1 and CDR2 are ENHRY and SYGVKD. This CDR3 reads CAISPSAGLGEEEQFF. The CDR3 nucleotides read TGTGCCATCAGTCCTAGCGCGGGGCTGGGGGAAGAAGAGCAGTTCTTC.

CDR3 DNA: TGCAGTGCCGATCCGAGCGGGAGGGCCTCAAATGAGCAGTTCTTC. Translating gives CSADPSGRASNEQFF. V and J are TRBV20-1 and TRBJ2-1, with 10 bases lining up with TRBD2. V shed 6 bases and J 7 bases; nucleotides not matched to a gene: 12. There are 15 residues in the CDR3. Germline V gene sequence: CDR1 DFQATT, CDR2 SNEGSKA (reference sequence).

The genes are TRBV6-2 or TRBV6-3 and TRBJ2-1, with D perhaps given as TRBD1 or TRBD2 (8 bases each). CDR3 length equals 21 residues. Germline V gene sequence: CDR1 MNHEY, CDR2 SVGEGT. V lost 5 bases to trimming and J lost 4 bases, with 33 bases between them. The CDR3 DNA reads as TGTGCCAGCAGTCAATACTCAGGGGGCTTTTTGGCGGGAGGAAAGTACAATGAGCAGTTCTTC. It is translated as CASSQYSGGFLAGGKYNEQFF.

The chain links TRBV7-8 to TRBJ2-3; D ambiguous. Germline loops: CDR1 SGHVS, CDR2 FQNEAQ. The CDR3 is made up of 13 amino acids. V was shortened by 1 base and J by 7 bases, with 9 bases between the two germline ends. CDR3 DNA: TGTGCCAGCAGCTTAGAACAGCATAATACGCAGTATTTT. This codes for CASSLEQHNTQYF.

This clonotype has ten or more counts. The rearrangement uses TRBV20-1 and TRBJ1-2; no reliable D call. The CDR3 contains 15 residues. CDR1 is DFQATT, CDR2 SNEGSKA, per germline (reference sequence). Trimming removed 3 bases at V and 4 bases at J, with 18 bases between. In DNA form, the CDR3 reads TGCAGTGCTAGCCCCTTTTCGGGCAGCCTCTATGGCTACACCTTC. Its protein is CSASPFSGSLYGYTF.

The rearrangement uses TRBV30 and TRBJ2-7; D tentatively fits TRBD1 or TRBD2 (6 bases each). The CDR3 length is 15 residues. Germline assignment: CDR1 GTSNPN and CDR2 SVGIG (reference sequence). The V gene lost 2 bases and the J gene lost 5 bases, with 19 bases spanning the gap. In DNA form, the CDR3 reads TGTGCCTGGAGTTTCCGTTGGGGGGCGAAGGACGAGCAGTACTTC. Translated: CAWSFRWGAKDEQYF.

The chain uses TRBV29-1 and TRBJ2-2; TRBD1 might be the D (6 bases). Trimming took off 7 bases at V and 6 bases at J, with 9 bases between the two ends. The CDR3 has 11 amino acids. CDR1 and CDR2 (germline): SQVTM, ANQGSEA. The chain's CDR3 is CSGTGPGELFF. The CDR3 DNA sequence: TGCAGCGGAACAGGGCCCGGGGAGCTGTTTTTT.

V usage is TRBV5-1 and J usage is TRBJ2-1, with 14 bases fitting TRBD2. J lost 12 bases, V lost 4 bases, and 9 bases had no gene match. This CDR3 region has 15 residues. Germline V gene sequence: CDR1 SGHRS, CDR2 YFSETQ. CDR3 amino acids: CASSPGTSGSGVQFF. Written as DNA, the CDR3 is TGCGCCAGCAGCCCCGGGACTAGCGGGAGTGGGGTGCAGTTCTTC.

The chain has TRBV5-1 and TRBJ1-2, with unresolved D. Germline V CDR1 and CDR2: SGHRS, YFSETQ. This CDR3 is 15 amino acids long. V was pared by 0 bases and J by 4 bases, with 13 bases between. CDR3 protein: CASSLVSGESYGYTF. CDR3 sequence (DNA): TGCGCCAGCAGCTTGGTGTCGGGAGAGTCCTATGGCTACACCTTC.

The gene calls are TRBV5-1 and TRBJ2-1; D uncertain. Germline values: CDR1 SGHRS, CDR2 YFSETQ. This CDR3 region has 15 residues. V lost 5 bases and J lost 0, with 12 bases in between. The CDR3: CASRSSAFSYNEQFF. The CDR3 nucleotides read TGCGCCAGCAGGTCGTCGGCATTCTCCTACAATGAGCAGTTCTTC.

As regards this clonotype: A much larger clone sits a single nucleotide away, making a read error possible. The rearrangement uses TRBV29-1 and TRBJ1-1; D ambiguous. The V gene lost 2 bases and the J gene lost 0 bases, with 4 bases spanning the gap. CDR3 length: 12 residues. The germline gives CDR1 SQVTM, CDR2 ANQGSEA. The CDR3 DNA sequence: TGCAGCGTTGAAACGGTGAACACTGAAGCTTTCTTT. It specifies CSVETVNTEAFF.

The CDR3 loop reads CSVERAGESNEQFF. The DNA of the CDR3 is TGCAGCGTTGAGAGAGCGGGAGAATCCAATGAGCAGTTCTTC. The gene calls are TRBV29-1 and TRBJ2-1; 8 nucleotides line up with TRBD2. The CDR3 length is 14 residues. With 3 bases clipped from V and 6 bases from J, the junction kept 7 bases outside the gene matches. CDR1 and CDR2 from the germline V gene are SQVTM and ANQGSEA.

This clonotype was counted at least ten times. The V call is TRBV20-1, the J call TRBJ2-2; D not resolved. The germline V gene has CDR1 DFQATT and CDR2 SNEGSKA (reference sequence). This CDR3 region has 12 residues. Between the trimmed V and J ends, which lost 1 base and 3 bases, there was a span of 3 bases. The CDR3 bases are TGCAGTGCTAGAGGTTACACCGGGGAGCTGTTTTTT. It codes for CSARGYTGELFF.

In its sample, this clonotype was seen a few times. CDR3 sequence: CASSLESTRTSPLHF. DNA of the CDR3: TGTGCCAGCAGCTTGGAATCGACTCGGACTTCACCCCTCCACTTT. J is TRBJ1-6 and V is TRBV5-4; D is ambiguous. Germline CDR1 is SGHNT and CDR2 is YYREEE (reference sequence). This CDR3 is built from 15 residues. V was pared by 0 bases and J by 9 bases, with 13 bases between. The full variable domain, completed using reference TRBV5-4 and TRBJ1-6, is ETGVTQSPTHLIKTRGQQVTLRCSSQSGHNTVSWYQQALGQGPQFIFQYYREEENGRGNFPPRFSGLQFPNYSSELNVNALELDDSALYLCASSLESTRTSPLHFGNGTRLTVT.

V and J are TRBV28 and TRBJ2-7, with D perhaps given as TRBD1 or TRBD2 (5 bases each). V was trimmed by 4 bases and J by 0 bases, leaving 19 bases between them. This CDR3 comprises 17 residues. CDR1 is MDHEN and CDR2 is SYDVKM in the germline V gene. CDR3 protein: CASSSSSEGRNSYEQYF. DNA of the CDR3: TGTGCCAGCAGTTCCTCCTCTGAGGGACGGAACTCCTACGAGCAGTACTTC.

V and J are TRBV20-1 and TRBJ2-3; 13 bases are shared with TRBD2. Germline V gene lookup returns CDR1 DFQATT and CDR2 SNEGSKA (reference sequence). The CDR3 is 15 residues long. Germline trimming cut 2 bases from V and 4 bases from J; bases unmatched to any gene: 3. The CDR3 loop reads CSARPGLAGADTQYF. DNA for the CDR3: TGCAGTGCTAGACCCGGACTAGCGGGGGCAGATACGCAGTATTTT.

This clonotype was counted only a few times. The rearrangement uses TRBV11-1 and TRBJ2-4; 9 nucleotides agree with TRBD1. CDR3 length: 14 residues. The V gene's germline CDR1 is SGHAT and CDR2 FQDESV (reference sequence). After removal of 4 bases from V and 5 bases from J, the junction contained 3 bases not matched to a gene. The CDR3 loop is CASSWDRAQNIQYF. Here the CDR3 DNA reads TGTGCCAGCAGCTGGGACAGGGCCCAAAACATTCAGTACTTC.

This clonotype appeared a few times. The J gene is TRBJ2-1, the V gene TRBV20-1, with 10 bases identical to TRBD2. The CDR3 is 15 residues long. V dropped 2 bases and J dropped 4; count of bases not matched to a gene: 5. Per the germline V gene, CDR1 is DFQATT and CDR2 is SNEGSKA (reference sequence). CDR3 in DNA: TGCAGTGCTAGACAAGCGGGGGGGCCTTACAATGAGCAGTTCTTC. Its translation: CSARQAGGPYNEQFF.